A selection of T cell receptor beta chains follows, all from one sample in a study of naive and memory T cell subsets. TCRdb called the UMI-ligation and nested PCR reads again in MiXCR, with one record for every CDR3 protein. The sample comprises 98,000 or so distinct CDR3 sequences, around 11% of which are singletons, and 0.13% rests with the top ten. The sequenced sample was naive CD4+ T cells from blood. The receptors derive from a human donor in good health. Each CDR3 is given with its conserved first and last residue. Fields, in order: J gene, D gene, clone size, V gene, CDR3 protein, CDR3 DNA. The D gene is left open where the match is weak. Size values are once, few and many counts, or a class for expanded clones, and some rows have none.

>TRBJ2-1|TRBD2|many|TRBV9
CASSVGLAGSYNEQFF
TGTGCCAGCAGCGTGGGACTAGCGGGCTCCTACAATGAGCAGTTCTTC
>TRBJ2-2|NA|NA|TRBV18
CASSPSEVNTGELFF
TGTGCCAGCTCACCAAGTGAGGTGAACACCGGGGAGCTGTTTTTT
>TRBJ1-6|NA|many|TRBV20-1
CSARGQGKSPLHF
TGCAGTGCTAGAGGGCAGGGGAAATCACCCCTCCACTTT
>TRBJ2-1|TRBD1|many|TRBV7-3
CASSLTSFGTGDNEQFF
TGTGCCAGCAGCTTAACGTCTTTTGGGACAGGGGACAATGAGCAGTTCTTC
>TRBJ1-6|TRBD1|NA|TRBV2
CASIRDRGNSPLHF
TGTGCCAGCATCCGGGACAGGGGGAATTCACCCCTCCACTTT
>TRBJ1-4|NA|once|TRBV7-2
CASSLRRKVGTNEKLFF
TGTGCCAGCAGCTTACGGCGGAAAGTGGGAACTAATGAAAAACTGTTTTTT
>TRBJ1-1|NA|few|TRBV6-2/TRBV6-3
CASSGRGRGWTEAFF
TGTGCCAGCAGTGGCCGGGGCAGGGGTTGGACTGAAGCTTTCTTT
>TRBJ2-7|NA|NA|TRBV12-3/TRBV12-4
CASSSTRNRERNYEQYF
TGTGCCAGCAGTTCAACTCGCAACAGGGAGAGGAACTACGAGCAGTACTTC
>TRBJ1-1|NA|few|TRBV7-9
CASSLAAGVTEAFF
TGTGCCAGCAGCTTAGCGGCTGGGGTAACTGAAGCTTTCTTT
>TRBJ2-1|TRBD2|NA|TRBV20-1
CSARVLAGLKNEQFF
TGCAGTGCTAGAGTACTAGCGGGATTAAAGAATGAGCAGTTCTTC
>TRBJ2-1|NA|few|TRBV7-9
CASSLKDRDYNEQFF
TGTGCCAGCAGCTTAAAGGACCGGGATTACAATGAGCAGTTCTTC
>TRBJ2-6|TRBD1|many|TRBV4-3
CASSQTPDRAGANVLTF
TGCGCCAGCAGCCAAACCCCCGACAGGGCTGGGGCCAACGTCCTGACTTTC
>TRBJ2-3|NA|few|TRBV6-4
CASSDSILGPDTQYF
TGTGCCAGCAGTGACTCGATTCTAGGGCCAGATACGCAGTATTTT
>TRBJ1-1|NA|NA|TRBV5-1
CASSLGWGEAFF
TGCGCCAGCAGCTTGGGGTGGGGTGAAGCTTTCTTT
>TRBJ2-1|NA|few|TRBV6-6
CASSSNRYNEQFF
TGTGCCAGCAGCTCTAATCGGTACAATGAGCAGTTCTTC
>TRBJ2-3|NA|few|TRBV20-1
CSARGGDTQYF
TGCAGTGCTAGGGGGGGAGATACGCAGTATTTT
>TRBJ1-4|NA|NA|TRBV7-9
CASSKLPVANEKLFF
TGTGCCAGCAGCAAACTGCCAGTAGCTAATGAAAAACTGTTTTTT
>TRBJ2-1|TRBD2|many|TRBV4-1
CASSQDSQRGGNEQFF
TGCGCCAGCAGCCAAGATTCCCAGCGGGGGGGCAATGAGCAGTTCTTC
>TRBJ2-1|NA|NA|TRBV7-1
CASSSLGYNEQFF
TGTGCCAGCAGCTCCCTAGGCTACAATGAGCAGTTCTTC
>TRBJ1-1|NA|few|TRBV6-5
CASSYLGEAFF
TGTGCCAGCAGTTACTTGGGGGAAGCTTTCTTT
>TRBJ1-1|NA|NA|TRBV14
CASSQFGRMSTEAFF
TGTGCCAGCAGCCAATTTGGGCGAATGAGCACTGAAGCTTTCTTT
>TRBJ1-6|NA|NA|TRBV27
CASSLLWTEYTLNSPLHF
TGTGCCAGCAGTTTACTCTGGACGGAATATACCTTAAATTCACCCCTCCACTTT